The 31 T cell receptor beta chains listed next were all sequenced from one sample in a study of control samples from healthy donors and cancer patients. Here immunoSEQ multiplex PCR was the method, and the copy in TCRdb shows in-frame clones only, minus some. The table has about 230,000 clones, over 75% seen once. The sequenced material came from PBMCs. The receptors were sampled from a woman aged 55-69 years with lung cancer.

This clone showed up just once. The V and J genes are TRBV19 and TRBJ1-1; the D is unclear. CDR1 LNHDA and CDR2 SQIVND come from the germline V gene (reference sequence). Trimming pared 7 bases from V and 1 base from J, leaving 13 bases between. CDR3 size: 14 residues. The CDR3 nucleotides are TGTGCCAGTACCGCGGTGGCGGGGAACACTGAAGCTTTCTTT. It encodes CASTAVAGNTEAFF.

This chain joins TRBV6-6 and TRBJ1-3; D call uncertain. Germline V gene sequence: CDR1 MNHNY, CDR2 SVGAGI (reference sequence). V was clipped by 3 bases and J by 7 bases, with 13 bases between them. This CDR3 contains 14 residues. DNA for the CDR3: TGTGCCAGCAGTTATATACCGAGCAGGAACACCATATATTTT. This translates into CASSYIPSRNTIYF.

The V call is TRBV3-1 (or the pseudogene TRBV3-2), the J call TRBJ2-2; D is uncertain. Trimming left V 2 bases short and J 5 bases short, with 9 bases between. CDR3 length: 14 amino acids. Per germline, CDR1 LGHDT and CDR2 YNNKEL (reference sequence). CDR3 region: CASSQQAFTGELFF. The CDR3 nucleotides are TGTGCCAGCAGCCAACAGGCGTTTACCGGGGAGCTGTTTTTT.

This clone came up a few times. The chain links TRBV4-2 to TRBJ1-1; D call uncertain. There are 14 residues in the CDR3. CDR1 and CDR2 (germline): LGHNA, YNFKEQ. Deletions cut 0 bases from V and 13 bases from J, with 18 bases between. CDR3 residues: CASSQEGTVVAVFF. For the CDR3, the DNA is TGTGCCAGCAGCCAAGAAGGAACAGTGGTGGCGGTTTTCTTT.

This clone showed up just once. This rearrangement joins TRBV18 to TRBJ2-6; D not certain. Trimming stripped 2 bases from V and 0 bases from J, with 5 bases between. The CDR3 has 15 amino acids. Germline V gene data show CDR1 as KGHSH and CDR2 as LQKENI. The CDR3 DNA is TGTGCCAGCTCACCAACCCACTCTGGGGCCAACGTCCTGACTTTC. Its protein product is CASSPTHSGANVLTF.

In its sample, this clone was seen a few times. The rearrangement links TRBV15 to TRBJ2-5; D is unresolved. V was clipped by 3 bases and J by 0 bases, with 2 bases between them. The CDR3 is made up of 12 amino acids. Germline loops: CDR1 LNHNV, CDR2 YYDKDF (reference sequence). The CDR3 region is CATSRDQETQYF. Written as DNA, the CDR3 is TGTGCCACCAGCAGGGACCAAGAGACCCAGTACTTC.

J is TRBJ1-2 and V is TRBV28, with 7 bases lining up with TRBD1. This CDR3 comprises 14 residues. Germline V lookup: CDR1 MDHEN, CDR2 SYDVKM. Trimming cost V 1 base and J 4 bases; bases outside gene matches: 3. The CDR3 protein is CASSLFGQAYGYTF. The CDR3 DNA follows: TGTGCCAGCAGTTTATTTGGACAGGCCTATGGCTACACCTTC.

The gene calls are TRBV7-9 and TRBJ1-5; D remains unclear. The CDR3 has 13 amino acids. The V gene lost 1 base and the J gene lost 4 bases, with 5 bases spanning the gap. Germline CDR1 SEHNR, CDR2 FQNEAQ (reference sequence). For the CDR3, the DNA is TGTGCCAGCAGCTTAGATGGGAATCAGCCCCAGCATTTT. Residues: CASSLDGNQPQHF.

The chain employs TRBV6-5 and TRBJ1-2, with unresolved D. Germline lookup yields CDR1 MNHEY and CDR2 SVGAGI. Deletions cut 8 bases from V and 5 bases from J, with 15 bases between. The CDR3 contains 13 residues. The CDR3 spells CASGEAGLYGYTF. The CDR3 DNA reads TGTGCCAGCGGGGAGGCAGGACTATATGGCTACACCTTC.

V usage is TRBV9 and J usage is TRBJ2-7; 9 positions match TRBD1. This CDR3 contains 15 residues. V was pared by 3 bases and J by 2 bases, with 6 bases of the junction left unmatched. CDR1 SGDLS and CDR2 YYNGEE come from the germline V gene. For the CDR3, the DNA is TGTGCCAGCAGCGGGGGGACAGGGATTACCTACGAGCAGTACTTC. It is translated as CASSGGTGITYEQYF.

Written as DNA, the CDR3 is TGCGCCAGCAGCTTGGCCCTGACAGGGGAAGCAGATACGCAGTATTTT. Translated: CASSLALTGEADTQYF. The chain combines TRBV5-1 with TRBJ2-3; 8 bases are shared with TRBD1. Losses at the gene ends were 0 bases for V and 4 bases for J; bases not matched to a gene: 7. CDR3 size: 16 residues. Germline-derived CDR1 and CDR2 are SGHRS and YFSETQ.

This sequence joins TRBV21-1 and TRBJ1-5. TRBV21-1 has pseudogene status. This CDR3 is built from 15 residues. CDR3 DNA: TGTGCCAGCAGCGCCCCGGGGACGGTCTATCAGCCCCAGCATTTT. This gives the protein CASSAPGTVYQPQHF.

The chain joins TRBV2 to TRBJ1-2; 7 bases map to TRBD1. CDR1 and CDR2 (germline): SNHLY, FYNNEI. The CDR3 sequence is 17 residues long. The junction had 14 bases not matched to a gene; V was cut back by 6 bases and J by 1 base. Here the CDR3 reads CASSELPGTVDNYGYTF. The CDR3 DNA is TGTGCCAGCAGCGAACTCCCTGGGACAGTAGATAACTATGGCTACACCTTC.

Written as DNA, the CDR3 is TGTGCCAGCAGCTTACAGGGGGCGGGGAACACTGAAGCTTTCTTT. Protein sequence: CASSLQGAGNTEAFF. The chain carries TRBV5-4 and TRBJ1-1; 9 bases line up with TRBD1. V trimming: 2 bases; J trimming: 1 base; junction bases outside the gene matches: 3. The germline V gene encodes CDR1 SGHNT and CDR2 YYREEE (reference sequence). This CDR3 spans 15 amino acids.

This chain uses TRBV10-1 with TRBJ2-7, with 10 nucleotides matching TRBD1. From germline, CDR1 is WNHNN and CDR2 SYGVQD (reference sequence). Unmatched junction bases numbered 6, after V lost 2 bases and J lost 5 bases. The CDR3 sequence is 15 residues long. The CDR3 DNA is TGCGCCAGCAGTGAGCCGGGACAGGGGATCGACGAGCAGTACTTC. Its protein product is CASSEPGQGIDEQYF.

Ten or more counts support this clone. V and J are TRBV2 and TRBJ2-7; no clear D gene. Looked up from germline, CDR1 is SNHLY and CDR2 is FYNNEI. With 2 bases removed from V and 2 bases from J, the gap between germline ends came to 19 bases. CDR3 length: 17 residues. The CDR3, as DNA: TGTGCCAGCAGTGAATTCGTTAGTCCAGGAGTCACCTACGAGCAGTACTTC. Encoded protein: CASSEFVSPGVTYEQYF.

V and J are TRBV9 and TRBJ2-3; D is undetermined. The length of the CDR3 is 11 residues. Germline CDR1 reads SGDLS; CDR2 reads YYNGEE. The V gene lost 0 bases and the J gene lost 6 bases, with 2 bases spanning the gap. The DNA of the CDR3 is TGTGCCAGCAGCGTAGATGATACGCAGTATTTT. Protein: CASSVDDTQYF.

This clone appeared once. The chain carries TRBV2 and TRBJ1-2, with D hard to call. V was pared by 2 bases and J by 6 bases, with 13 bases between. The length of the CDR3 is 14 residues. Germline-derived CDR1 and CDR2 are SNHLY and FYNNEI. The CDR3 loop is CASSEFVRRDGYTF. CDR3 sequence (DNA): TGTGCCAGCAGTGAATTCGTAAGGAGAGATGGCTACACCTTC.

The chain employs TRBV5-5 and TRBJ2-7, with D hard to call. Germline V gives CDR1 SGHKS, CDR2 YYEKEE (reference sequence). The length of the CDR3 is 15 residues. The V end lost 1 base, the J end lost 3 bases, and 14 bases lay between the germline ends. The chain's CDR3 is CASSLSTFSSYEQYF. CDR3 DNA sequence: TGTGCCAGCAGCTTGTCCACCTTCTCCAGCTACGAGCAGTACTTC.

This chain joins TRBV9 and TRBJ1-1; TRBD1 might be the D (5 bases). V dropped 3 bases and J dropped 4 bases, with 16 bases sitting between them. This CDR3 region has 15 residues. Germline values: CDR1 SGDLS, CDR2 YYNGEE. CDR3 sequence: CASSALDTSGTEAFF. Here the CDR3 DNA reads TGTGCCAGCAGCGCTTTGGACACGTCGGGCACTGAAGCTTTCTTT.

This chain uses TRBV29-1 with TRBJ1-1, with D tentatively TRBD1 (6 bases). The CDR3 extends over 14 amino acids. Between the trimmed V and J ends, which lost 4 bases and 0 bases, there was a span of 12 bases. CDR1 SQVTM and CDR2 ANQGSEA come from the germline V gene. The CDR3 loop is CSVAGGAMNTEAFF. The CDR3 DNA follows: TGCAGCGTTGCGGGGGGGGCGATGAACACTGAAGCTTTCTTT.

DNA of the CDR3: TGTGCCTGGAGTACAGGACTAGCGGGGGAGCAGTACTTC. Residues: CAWSTGLAGEQYF. This chain uses TRBV30 with TRBJ2-7, with 12 bases aligning to TRBD2. Germline V lookup: CDR1 GTSNPN, CDR2 SVGIG (reference sequence). The CDR3 totals 13 residues. V lost 2 bases to trimming and J lost 7 bases; unmatched junction nucleotides: 3.

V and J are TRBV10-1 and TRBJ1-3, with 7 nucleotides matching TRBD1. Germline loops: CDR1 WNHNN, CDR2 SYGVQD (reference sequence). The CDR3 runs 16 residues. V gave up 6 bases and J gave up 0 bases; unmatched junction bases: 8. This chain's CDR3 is CASSNDRVTSGNTIYF. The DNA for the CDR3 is TGCGCCAGCAGCAACGACAGGGTCACCTCTGGAAACACCATATATTTT.

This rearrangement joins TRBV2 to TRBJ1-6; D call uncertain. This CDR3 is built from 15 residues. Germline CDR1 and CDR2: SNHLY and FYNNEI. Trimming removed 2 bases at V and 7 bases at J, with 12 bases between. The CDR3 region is CASSETPPPNSPLHF. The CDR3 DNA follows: TGTGCCAGCAGTGAAACCCCCCCGCCCAATTCACCCCTCCACTTT.

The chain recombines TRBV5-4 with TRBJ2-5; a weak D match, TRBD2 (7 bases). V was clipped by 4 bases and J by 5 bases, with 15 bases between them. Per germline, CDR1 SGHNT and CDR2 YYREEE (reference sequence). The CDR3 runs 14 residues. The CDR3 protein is CASSRGGGSETQYF. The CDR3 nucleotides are TGTGCCAGCAGCCGAGGGGGGGGATCGGAGACCCAGTACTTC.

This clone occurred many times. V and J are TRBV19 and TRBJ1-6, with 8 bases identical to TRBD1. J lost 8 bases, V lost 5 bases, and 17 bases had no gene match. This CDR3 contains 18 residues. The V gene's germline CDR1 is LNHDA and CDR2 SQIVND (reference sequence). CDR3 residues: CASSLQGDHTFPDSPLHF. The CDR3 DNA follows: TGTGCCAGTAGTCTACAGGGGGACCACACCTTTCCGGATTCACCCCTCCACTTT.

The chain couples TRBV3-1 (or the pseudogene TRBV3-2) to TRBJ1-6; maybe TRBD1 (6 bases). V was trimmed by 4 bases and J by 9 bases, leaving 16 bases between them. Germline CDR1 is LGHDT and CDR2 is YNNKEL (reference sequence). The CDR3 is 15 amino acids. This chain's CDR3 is CASSPQAGGLSPLHF. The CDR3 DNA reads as TGTGCCAGCAGCCCCCAGGCTGGGGGGCTTTCACCCCTCCACTTT.

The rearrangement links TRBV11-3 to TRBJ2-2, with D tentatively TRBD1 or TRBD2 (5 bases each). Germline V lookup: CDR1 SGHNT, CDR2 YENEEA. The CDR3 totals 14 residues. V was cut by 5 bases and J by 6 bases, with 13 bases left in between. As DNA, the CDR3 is TGTGCCAGCAGCGTCGGGACCTCACCCGGGGAGCTGTTTTTT. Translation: CASSVGTSPGELFF.

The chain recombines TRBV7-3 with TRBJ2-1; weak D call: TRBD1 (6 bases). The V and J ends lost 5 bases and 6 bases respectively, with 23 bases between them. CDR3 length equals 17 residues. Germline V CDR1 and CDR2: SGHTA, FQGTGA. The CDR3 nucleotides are TGTGCCAGCAGCCTGTATGGGGGCCCCTTGGTAGGCAATGAGCAGTTCTTC. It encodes CASSLYGGPLVGNEQFF.

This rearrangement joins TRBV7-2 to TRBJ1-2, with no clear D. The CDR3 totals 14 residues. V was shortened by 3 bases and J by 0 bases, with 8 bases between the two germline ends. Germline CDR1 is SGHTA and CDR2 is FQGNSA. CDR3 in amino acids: CASSFHRANYGYTF. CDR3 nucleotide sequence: TGTGCCAGCAGCTTCCACAGAGCTAACTATGGCTACACCTTC.

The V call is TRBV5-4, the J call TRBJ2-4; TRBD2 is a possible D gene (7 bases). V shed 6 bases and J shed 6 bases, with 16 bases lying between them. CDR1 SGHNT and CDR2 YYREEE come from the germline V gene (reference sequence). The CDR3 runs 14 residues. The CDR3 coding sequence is TGTGCCAGCACCCCATCTCGGGGGGCAAACATTCAGTACTTC. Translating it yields CASTPSRGANIQYF.